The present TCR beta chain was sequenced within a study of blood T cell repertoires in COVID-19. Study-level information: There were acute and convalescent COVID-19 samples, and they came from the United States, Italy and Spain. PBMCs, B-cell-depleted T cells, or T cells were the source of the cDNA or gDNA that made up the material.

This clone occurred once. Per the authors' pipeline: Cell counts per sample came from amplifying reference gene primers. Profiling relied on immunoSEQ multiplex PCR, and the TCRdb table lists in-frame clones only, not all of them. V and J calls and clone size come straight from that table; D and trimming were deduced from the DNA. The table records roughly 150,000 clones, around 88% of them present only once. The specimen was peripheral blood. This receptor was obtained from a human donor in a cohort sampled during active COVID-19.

The CDR3 spells CASSEGGAYYGYTF. In DNA form, the CDR3 reads TGTGCCAGCAGCGAGGGAGGGGCCTACTATGGCTACACCTTC. V gene TRBV9 combines with J gene TRBJ1-2, with D perhaps TRBD1 (5 bases). The CDR3 contains 14 residues. Trimming removed 3 bases from V and 3 bases from J, with 12 bases in between. The germline V gene encodes CDR1 SGDLS and CDR2 YYNGEE.